This T cell receptor (beta chain) was found in a study of human versus mouse CDR3 diversity and MHC coevolution. Whole-study results and caveats: Over 5 MHC II alleles selected the human T cells. On average, humans showed more CDR3 deletions and insertions than mice.

TCRdb keeps only in-frame clones here, not all; method: immunoSEQ multiplex PCR. The data show 80,000 or so clones, with about 94% seen just once and over 1.3% held by the top ten. Regarding this clone: The antigen is undetermined.

This clonotype was obtained from a person aged 30 to 69 in good health. The sequenced material came from naive CD4+ T cells from blood. Subset meaning: CD45RO-negative CD62L-positive naive CD4 T cells.

Here the CDR3 DNA reads TGTGCCTGGAGTAACACCCGCAATCAGCCCCAGCATTTT. Translating it yields CAWSNTRNQPQHF. This chain uses TRBV30 with TRBJ1-5; D remains ambiguous. The CDR3 spans 13 residues. Trimming left V 2 bases short and J 2 bases short, with 7 bases between. Germline assignment: CDR1 GTSNPN and CDR2 SVGIG (reference sequence).